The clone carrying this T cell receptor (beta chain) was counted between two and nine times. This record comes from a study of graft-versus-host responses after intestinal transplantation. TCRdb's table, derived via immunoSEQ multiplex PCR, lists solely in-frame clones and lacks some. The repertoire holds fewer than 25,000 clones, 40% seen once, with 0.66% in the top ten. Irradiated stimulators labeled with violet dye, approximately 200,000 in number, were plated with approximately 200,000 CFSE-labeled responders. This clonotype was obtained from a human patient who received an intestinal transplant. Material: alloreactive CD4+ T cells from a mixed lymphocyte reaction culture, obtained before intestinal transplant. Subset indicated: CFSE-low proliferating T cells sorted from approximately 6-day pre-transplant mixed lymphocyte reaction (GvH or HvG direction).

CDR3 in DNA: TGTGCCAGCAGCTCCAGCGGGTTCTCCTACGAGCAGTACTTC. It yields the protein CASSSSGFSYEQYF. The chain carries TRBV11-3 and TRBJ2-7; D is perhaps TRBD2 (6 bases). V was shortened by 4 bases and J by 0 bases, with 10 bases between the two germline ends. Germline V lookup: CDR1 SGHNT, CDR2 YENEEA. The CDR3 loop spans 14 amino acids.